The sequence of this T cell receptor (beta chain) was determined in a study of blood T cells in healthy people across ages (dated by TCRdb to the mid-2010s). Regarding the complete study: In model experiments, template switching captured roughly one uniquely barcoded TCR beta cDNA molecule for every two T cells. Age-related changes in TCR beta repertoire diversity were measured in the study by deep sequencing normalized with unique cDNA molecular identifiers. Four age groups were formed from the donors: young (average approximately 15 years), middle-aged (around 41), aged (62) and long-lived (more than 75). To avoid experimental bias, donors of different ages were spread randomly across the sequencing lanes. Using the same blood draw, the study looked at two additional independent replicas of 1 million unique cDNA reads for two donors, one aged 18 to 30 and the other aged 80 or older.

Broad study findings and their caveats: Compared with the aged group, the long-lived group had more naive CD4+ T cells, fewer expanded clones and increased TCR diversity, suggesting age selection. As age increased, observed TCR beta diversity per million T cells dropped in a roughly linear way, and a significant reduction was already evident by age 40. Bulk unsorted PBMC profiling prevented conclusive comparison of naive and antigen-experienced compartments. Because the CMV infection status of the donors was unknown, age-related changes in expanded clonotypes may potentially have been confounded. Estimates of total diversity based on one million sequenced T cells were considered lower bounds and underestimates. There was a strong correlation between observed TCR beta diversity and the percentage of naive T cells measured by flow cytometry.

Note on this clonotype: Its antigen remains unidentified. No base qualities exist here, and no much larger clone lies one base off it.

The library was generated by 5' RACE. Sequenced on an Illumina HiSeq 2500. A second roughly 6 to 11 cycle PCR used a sample-barcoded 5' primer and a J-beta primer mix. A template-switch 5' adaptor carrying 12 random nucleotides introduced a unique molecular identifier onto each TCR beta cDNA molecule. At least 2.5 million CDR3-containing paired-end reads were obtained from each sample. All of the RNA was converted into first-strand cDNA using the Mint cDNA synthesis kit, with a TRBC-specific oligonucleotide serving as the primer. All cDNA was treated with uracil-DNA glycosylase and then went through a first 18-cycle PCR with the universal primers M1SS and BC2_uni_R. The source study handled its data this way. For normalization, 1 million high-quality reads were randomly selected from each sample, with every read carrying a distinct molecular identifier. Reads sharing molecular identifiers were discarded rather than binned into consensus sequences. MiTCR, run with a Q25 quality threshold and the strictest error-elimination algorithm, handled CDR3 identification, clonotype clustering and error correction. A nonparametric unseen species model with Euler transformation was used to estimate lower-bound total TCR beta diversity. TCRdb itself trimmed the public reads at Q25 with fastp, ran MiXCR and retained productive beta chains. Each entry merges the rows of one CDR3 protein and shows their most common DNA and genes. It is TCRdb's table, rather than the study itself, that gives the V and J calls and clone size. This sample comprises some 640,000 distinct CDR3 sequences, over 45% of them detected only once. The ten largest clones represent roughly 31% of the sample.

The donors were roughly 38 Caucasian individuals from Russia, aged roughly 6 to 100 years, who were systemically healthy. Approximately 9 milliliters of peripheral blood were collected from each donor into EDTA-treated Vacutainer tubes. PBMCs were isolated by Ficoll-Paque density-gradient centrifugation, with at least 6 million obtained per sample. Trizol reagent was used to extract total RNA from the PBMCs, yielding at least 6 micrograms per sample. For every donor, flow cytometry on a PBMC aliquot measured the percentage of naive CD45RAhigh/CD27high T cells. For CDR1 and CDR2, the germline V gene lists KGHSH and LQKENI. Relative to germline, V is missing 6 bases and J is missing 4 bases, with 10 bases of the junction outside any gene match. The CDR3 holds 15 amino acids from the cysteine to the phenylalanine. Only the CDR3 DNA is retained, 45 bases long and in frame from the first base.

Sequences were obtained from blood. This TCR derives from a woman aged 55-69 years in good health. The rearrangement joined TRBV18 to TRBJ2-7; 9 central nucleotides agree with TRBD2. The nucleotide sequence is TGTGCCAGCTCTCAACTAGCGGGCGACGTGTACGAGCAGTACTTC. Its translation reads: CASSQLAGDVYEQYF.